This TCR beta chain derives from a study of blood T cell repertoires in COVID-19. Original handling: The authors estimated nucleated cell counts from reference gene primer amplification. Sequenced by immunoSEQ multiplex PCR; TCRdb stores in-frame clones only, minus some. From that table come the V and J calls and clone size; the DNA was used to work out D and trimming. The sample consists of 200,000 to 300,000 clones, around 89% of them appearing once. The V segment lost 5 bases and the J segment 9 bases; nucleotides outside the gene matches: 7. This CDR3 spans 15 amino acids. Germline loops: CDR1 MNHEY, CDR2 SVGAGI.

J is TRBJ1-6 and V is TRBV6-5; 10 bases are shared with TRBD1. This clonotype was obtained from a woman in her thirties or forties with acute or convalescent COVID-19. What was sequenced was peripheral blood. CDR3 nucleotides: TGTGCCAGCAGTCCTCAGGACAGGGGGGTTTCACCCCTCCACTTT. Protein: CASSPQDRGVSPLHF.